The 17 T cell receptor beta chains presented below share a single source sample, sequenced in a study of T cell responses to AZD1222 COVID-19 vaccine. Produced via immunoSEQ multiplex PCR; TCRdb's table is partial and in-frame only. This listing includes over 120,000 clones. Sequencing used peripheral blood. These receptors were obtained from an adult in good health.

CDR3 amino acids: CASSQGRTGLNTEAFF. The DNA for the CDR3 is TGTGCCAGCAGCCAAGGAAGGACAGGTCTGAACACTGAAGCTTTCTTT. The chain combines TRBV14 with TRBJ1-1, with 7 positions matching TRBD1. The germline CDR1 and CDR2 sequences are SGHDN and FVKESK. Trimming took 1 base from V and 0 from J; bases not matched to a gene: 5. This CDR3 has 16 residues.

CDR3 residues: CASGRGTSNNEQFF. CDR3 DNA sequence: TGTGCCAGCGGGAGAGGGACTTCTAACAATGAGCAGTTCTTC. This chain links TRBV9 with TRBJ2-1, with D perhaps TRBD2 (6 bases). The CDR3 is 14 amino acids. The V gene lost 7 bases and the J gene lost 5 bases, with 16 bases spanning the gap. Germline V lookup: CDR1 SGDLS, CDR2 YYNGEE.

This sequence joins TRBV5-1 and TRBJ2-3; tentatively, D is TRBD1 (6 bases). Germline CDR1 is SGHRS and CDR2 is YFSETQ. The CDR3 totals 13 residues. V lost 5 bases to trimming and J lost 6 bases, with 13 bases between them. CDR3 residues: CASRAGVEDTQYF. In DNA, the CDR3 is TGCGCCAGCAGGGCAGGGGTTGAGGATACGCAGTATTTT.

The genes are TRBV12-5 and TRBJ1-2; tentative D call: TRBD1 (6 bases). The CDR3 is 14 residues long. V lost 5 bases and J lost 8, with 18 bases in between. Per germline, CDR1 LGHNT and CDR2 FRNRAP. The CDR3: CASGPDRPKGGYTF. For the CDR3, the DNA is TGTGCTAGTGGTCCAGACAGGCCAAAAGGGGGCTACACCTTC.

The chain links TRBV11-2 to TRBJ1-4; no clear D gene. The CDR3 consists of 15 residues. In germline, CDR1 is SGHAT, CDR2 FQNNGV. Trimming shortened V by 5 bases and J by 8 bases, and 18 bases separated the two germline ends. In nucleotides, the CDR3 is TGTGCCAGCAGCGCAAGCGGACGGGCGGGGGAAAAACTGTTTTTT. Its protein is CASSASGRAGEKLFF.

V is TRBV15 and J is TRBJ2-1, with D hard to call. This CDR3 has 15 residues. CDR1 LNHNV and CDR2 YYDKDF come from the germline V gene (reference sequence). V was cut by 5 bases and J by 6 bases, with 17 bases left in between. For the CDR3, the DNA is TGTGCCACCAGCTCGCCCGAAGGCCGAAGCAATGAGCAGTTCTTC. Its protein product is CATSSPEGRSNEQFF.

V usage is TRBV28 and J usage is TRBJ1-2, with D tentatively TRBD1 (6 bases). The CDR3 has 17 amino acids. The V gene's germline CDR1 is MDHEN and CDR2 SYDVKM. With 1 base removed from V and 4 bases from J, the gap between germline ends came to 19 bases. The chain's CDR3 is CASSLFGSGTLIYGYTF. The CDR3 DNA is TGTGCCAGCAGTTTATTTGGATCGGGGACACTTATCTATGGCTACACCTTC.

The chain uses TRBV7-3 and TRBJ2-1, with D possibly matching TRBD1 (6 bases). In germline, CDR1 is SGHTA, CDR2 FQGTGA. V was clipped by 5 bases and J by 10 bases, with 15 bases between them. The CDR3 spans 13 residues. The CDR3 reads CASSPKDSLEQFF. The DNA for the CDR3 is TGTGCCAGCAGCCCAAAGGACAGCCTCGAGCAGTTCTTC.

The chain employs TRBV19 and TRBJ1-6; D call uncertain. The CDR3 is made up of 14 amino acids. Trimming shortened V by 7 bases and J by 1 base, and 8 bases separated the two germline ends. Germline V gene data show CDR1 as LNHDA and CDR2 as SQIVND (reference sequence). The CDR3 loop reads CASKDHSYNSPLHF. The CDR3 DNA sequence: TGTGCCAGTAAGGACCATTCCTATAATTCACCCCTCCACTTT.

This sequence joins TRBV10-1 and TRBJ1-2; TRBD1 aligns across 7 bases. Germline V gene lookup returns CDR1 WNHNN and CDR2 SYGVQD (reference sequence). V lost 8 bases to trimming and J lost 6 bases; unmatched junction nucleotides: 12. The CDR3 has 14 residues. Here the CDR3 DNA reads TGCGCCAGCTCTCGGCAGGGGGACTTGAATGGCTACACCTTC. It encodes CASSRQGDLNGYTF.

This rearrangement joins TRBV28 to TRBJ1-1, with 10 bases that match TRBD1. This CDR3 is built from 15 residues. Trimming cost V 6 bases and J 10 bases; bases outside gene matches: 14. Germline V gene lookup returns CDR1 MDHEN and CDR2 SYDVKM. The CDR3 reads CASSQLSGGDRGAFF. DNA for the CDR3: TGTGCCAGCAGCCAATTGAGCGGGGGGGACAGGGGAGCTTTCTTT.

CDR3 nucleotides: TGTGCCAGCAGCCCGACAGGGGGCGCCTACAATGAGCAGTTCTTC. This sequence encodes CASSPTGGAYNEQFF. The chain uses TRBV5-6 and TRBJ2-1; 10 bases align to TRBD1. The CDR3 sequence is 15 residues long. Unmatched junction bases numbered 3, after V lost 4 bases and J lost 2 bases. Germline V lookup: CDR1 SGHDT, CDR2 YYEEEE.

The chain uses TRBV2 and TRBJ1-4; D perhaps matches TRBD1 (5 bases). This CDR3 contains 15 residues. CDR1 SNHLY and CDR2 FYNNEI come from the germline V gene. V lost 5 bases and J 2 bases, leaving 12 bases between the germline ends. Here the CDR3 DNA reads TGTGCCAGCAGTCCGACAGCGCTTACTAATGAAAAACTGTTTTTT. It is translated as CASSPTALTNEKLFF.

The DNA for the CDR3 is TGTGCCAGCAGCTTGGGACTAGCGGAAACAGATACGCAGTATTTT. Encoded protein: CASSLGLAETDTQYF. V gene TRBV5-4 combines with J gene TRBJ2-3, with 9 bases fitting TRBD2. The junction had 2 bases not matched to a gene; V was cut back by 0 bases and J by 3 bases. Germline V gene lookup returns CDR1 SGHNT and CDR2 YYREEE (reference sequence). The CDR3 sequence is 15 residues long.

The V gene is TRBV5-1, the J gene TRBJ1-3; perhaps TRBD1 as D (6 bases). The V and J ends lost 0 bases and 0 bases respectively, with 13 bases between them. CDR3 length: 17 amino acids. Germline CDR1 and CDR2: SGHRS and YFSETQ. CDR3 nucleotides: TGCGCCAGCAGCTTGGGGACAGCCTCTATCTCTGGAAACACCATATATTTT. This encodes CASSLGTASISGNTIYF.

The chain employs TRBV1 and TRBJ2-7; the DNA was not compared with TRBD2, the D call given in the table. TRBV1 is annotated as a pseudogene. The CDR3 is 17 amino acids. The CDR3 protein is CTSSQDYSSGGSYEQYF. DNA for the CDR3: TGCACCAGCAGCCAAGATTATTCGAGCGGGGGTTCCTACGAGCAGTACTTC.

V is TRBV25-1 and J is TRBJ2-1; no clear D. The CDR3 is 10 amino acids. The V gene lost 10 bases and the J gene lost 4 bases, with 5 bases spanning the gap. Per germline, CDR1 MGHDK and CDR2 SYGVNS. This CDR3 reads CATLYNEQFF. The CDR3 DNA is TGTGCCACCTTGTACAATGAGCAGTTCTTC.